This TCR beta chain was sequenced for a study of blood T cell repertoires in COVID-19. The overall study: Italy, Spain and the United States were the sources of the convalescent and acute COVID-19 samples. PBMCs, B-cell-depleted T cells, or T cells were the source of the cDNA or gDNA that made up the material.

As originally analysed: Estimation of nucleated cell counts was performed using reference gene primer amplification. The method was immunoSEQ multiplex PCR; TCRdb's version includes in-frame clones alone and lacks a portion of them. The DNA was the basis for D and trimming; V, J and clone size are from that table. The table has fewer than 200,000 clones, about four fifths seen once; the top ten hold roughly a fifth. This CDR3 is built from 16 residues. From germline, CDR1 is KGHSH and CDR2 LQKENI. V was pared by 6 bases and J by 3 bases, with 20 bases between. The origin of this receptor is a woman between 70 and 85 years old who had recovered from COVID-19. This chain joins TRBV18 and TRBJ1-2, with D possibly being TRBD1 (5 bases). The material sequenced was peripheral blood. The CDR3 region is CASSPSWAQGDYGYTF. In nucleotides, the CDR3 is TGTGCCAGCTCGCCTTCTTGGGCCCAAGGGGACTATGGCTACACCTTC.